These 18 T cell receptor beta chains were sequenced from one sample in a study of control samples from healthy donors and cancer patients. This table comes from immunoSEQ multiplex PCR, and its TCRdb copy is limited to in-frame clones, with some not included. The sample carries around 57,000 clones, under 95% recorded once. The material sequenced was PBMCs. These receptors came from a man under 40 with colorectal cancer.

The rearrangement links TRBV6-5 to TRBJ1-5; 9 nucleotides match TRBD1. The V segment lost 4 bases and the J segment 6 bases; nucleotides outside the gene matches: 10. The length of the CDR3 is 16 residues. CDR1 and CDR2 from the germline V gene are MNHEY and SVGAGI. CDR3 protein: CASSLSGTGSGQPQHF. CDR3 coding DNA: TGTGCCAGCAGTTTATCCGGGACAGGGTCGGGTCAGCCCCAGCATTTT.

The chain couples TRBV9 to TRBJ1-5; perhaps TRBD1 as D (5 bases). CDR3 length: 19 amino acids. Trimming took off 0 bases at V and 1 base at J, with 20 bases between the two ends. Germline-derived CDR1 and CDR2 are SGDLS and YYNGEE. This CDR3 is CASSVVGEAGVKSNQPQHF. The CDR3 DNA follows: TGTGCCAGCAGCGTAGTAGGGGAGGCGGGGGTGAAGAGCAATCAGCCCCAGCATTTT.

The rearrangement links TRBV6-5 to TRBJ2-7, with D perhaps matching TRBD1 (6 bases). Germline CDR1 and CDR2: MNHEY and SVGAGI. V lost 2 bases, J lost 3 bases, and 14 bases lay in between. The CDR3 has 15 amino acids. The CDR3 coding sequence is TGTGCCAGCAGTTACGAGGGACACCCCCGCTACGAGCAGTACTTC. Its translation: CASSYEGHPRYEQYF.

The chain has TRBV24-1 and TRBJ2-2; D is unresolved. V dropped 4 bases and J dropped 3 bases, with 11 bases sitting between them. Germline V gene lookup returns CDR1 KGHDR and CDR2 SFDVKD. This CDR3 spans 15 amino acids. CDR3: CATSEPDGYTGELFF. For the CDR3, the DNA is TGTGCCACCAGTGAACCTGACGGATACACCGGGGAGCTGTTTTTT.

This clone was recorded only once. The DNA for the CDR3 is TGTGCCAGTAGTATGGGGGACGTCGGGGAAGCTTTCTTT. Translated, it gives CASSMGDVGEAFF. This chain uses TRBV19 with TRBJ1-1; D is possibly TRBD1 (5 bases). Trimming shortened V by 3 bases and J by 8 bases, and 13 bases separated the two germline ends. The CDR3 totals 13 residues. Germline V gene lookup returns CDR1 LNHDA and CDR2 SQIVND (reference sequence).

The genes are TRBV20-1 and TRBJ1-1; D ambiguous. This CDR3 comprises 12 residues. Between the trimmed V and J ends, which lost 3 bases and 4 bases, there was a span of 9 bases. The germline gives CDR1 DFQATT, CDR2 SNEGSKA (reference sequence). CDR3 DNA: TGCAGTGCTAGTAGTCAGGTCACTGAAGCTTTCTTT. This codes for CSASSQVTEAFF.

In its sample, this clone was seen a few times. The V and J genes are TRBV6-1 and TRBJ2-7; D possibly matches TRBD1 or TRBD2 (5 bases each). V lost 2 bases, J lost 4 bases, and 12 bases lay in between. The germline V gene has CDR1 MNHNS and CDR2 SASEGT. The CDR3 is 14 residues long. This CDR3 reads CASSEQGTAYEQYV. DNA for the CDR3: TGTGCCAGCAGTGAACAAGGGACGGCTTACGAGCAGTACGTC.

This rearrangement joins TRBV27 to TRBJ1-4; D is unresolved. Germline V gene data show CDR1 as MNHEY and CDR2 as SMNVEV (reference sequence). The CDR3 is 14 amino acids. V was trimmed by 1 base and J by 6 bases, leaving 9 bases between them. The CDR3: CASSLFLDHEKLFF. The CDR3 coding sequence is TGTGCCAGCAGTTTATTTCTCGACCATGAAAAACTGTTTTTT.

The chain uses TRBV15 and TRBJ2-1; TRBD1 agrees at 8 bases. Germline V gene sequence: CDR1 LNHNV, CDR2 YYDKDF (reference sequence). This CDR3 is built from 14 residues. V shed 3 bases and J 4 bases; nucleotides not matched to a gene: 2. CDR3 loop: CATSRDRDYNEQFF. CDR3 DNA sequence: TGTGCCACCAGCAGGGACAGGGATTACAATGAGCAGTTCTTC.

The V gene is TRBV24-1, the J gene TRBJ2-3; D not resolved. CDR1 KGHDR and CDR2 SFDVKD come from the germline V gene. The V gene lost 4 bases and the J gene lost 1 base, with 5 bases spanning the gap. The CDR3 has 13 amino acids. The CDR3 here is CATSDPGTDTQYF. CDR3 sequence (DNA): TGTGCCACCAGTGACCCCGGCACAGATACGCAGTATTTT.

The V gene is TRBV5-1, the J gene TRBJ1-5; D might be TRBD1 (5 bases). Looked up from germline, CDR1 is SGHRS and CDR2 is YFSETQ. The germline V and J ends were trimmed by 4 bases and 0 bases, with 14 bases remaining between them. The CDR3 consists of 16 residues. The CDR3 DNA reads TGCGCCAGCAGCCCTTACGGGGGATATAGCAATCAGCCCCAGCATTTT. Translated: CASSPYGGYSNQPQHF.

The chain couples TRBV5-5 to TRBJ2-2; a weak D match, TRBD2 (5 bases). Germline V gene data show CDR1 as SGHKS and CDR2 as YYEKEE (reference sequence). CDR3 length equals 17 residues. The V and J ends lost 6 bases and 4 bases respectively, with 22 bases between them. The CDR3 here is CASTPKNRFLATGELFF. CDR3 DNA: TGTGCCAGCACACCAAAGAACAGATTTCTAGCCACCGGGGAGCTGTTTTTT. Using reference TRBV5-5 and TRBJ2-2 for the parts outside the CDR3, the full variable domain is DAGVTQSPTHLIKTRGQQVTLRCSPISGHKSVSWYQQVLGQGPQFIFQYYEKEERGRGNFPDRFSARQFPNYSSELNVNALLLGDSALYLCASTPKNRFLATGELFFGEGSRLTVL.

This chain connects TRBV7-8 to TRBJ2-3, with D hard to call. CDR3 length: 12 residues. Germline V gene data show CDR1 as SGHVS and CDR2 as FQNEAQ. V was trimmed by 5 bases and J by 4 bases, leaving 7 bases between them. The CDR3 DNA reads as TGTGCCAGCAGCCCAGCAGCAGATACGCAGTATTTT. This translates into CASSPAADTQYF.

CDR3 sequence: CASSSSWGTEAFF. The CDR3 region has the DNA TGTGCCAGCAGCTCTTCATGGGGTACTGAAGCTTTCTTT. This chain connects TRBV5-4 to TRBJ1-1, with D hard to call. Germline V gene sequence: CDR1 SGHNT, CDR2 YYREEE (reference sequence). V lost 3 bases to trimming and J lost 5 bases, with 11 bases between them. This CDR3 is built from 13 residues.

This clone was seen once. V usage is TRBV19 and J usage is TRBJ1-2; D remains unclear. V lost 3 bases and J 4 bases, leaving 6 bases between the germline ends. Germline lookup yields CDR1 LNHDA and CDR2 SQIVND (reference sequence). The CDR3 contains 12 residues. CDR3 bases: TGTGCCAGTAGTATCGAGATCTATGGCTACACCTTC. This translates into CASSIEIYGYTF.

The chain employs TRBV3-1 (or the pseudogene TRBV3-2) and TRBJ2-3; 14 bases are shared with TRBD2. The CDR3 covers 13 residues. Germline V gives CDR1 LGHDT, CDR2 YNNKEL (reference sequence). J gave up 11 bases and V 6 bases, and 4 bases lay outside the gene matches. As DNA, the CDR3 is TGTGCCAGCAGGGGGACTAGCGGGGGTAAGCAGTATTTT. Amino acid sequence: CASRGTSGGKQYF.

The J gene is TRBJ1-1, the V gene TRBV12-3 or TRBV12-4; D call uncertain. Trimming pared 6 bases from V and 8 bases from J, leaving 13 bases between. The CDR3 loop spans 12 amino acids. The CDR3 here is CASRSDATEAFF. The CDR3 nucleotides read TGTGCCAGCAGATCGGACGCGACAGAAGCTTTCTTT.

The genes are TRBV6-4 and TRBJ1-2, with TRBD1 as a possible D gene (5 bases). There are 15 residues in the CDR3. Germline V CDR1 and CDR2: MRHNA, SNTAGT. Trimming cost V 6 bases and J 3 bases, with 17 bases left between them. CDR3: CASSLGPGGDYGYTF. Here the CDR3 DNA reads TGTGCCAGCAGCCTCGGACCCGGGGGGGACTATGGCTACACCTTC.